The rows below give T cell receptor beta chains drawn from one sample of a study of B cell selection in AIRE deficiency. Libraries were prepared by immunoSEQ multiplex PCR; TCRdb keeps only in-frame clonotypes and omits some of them. Of around 24,000 clones listed, 95% to 97% were seen once; the top ten hold roughly 0.16%. Sequenced material: CD4+CD127+ conventional T cells sorted from PBMCs. The receptors derive from a human donor in good health. The CDR3 runs from the conserved cysteine through the conserved F or W. A D gene is named only where the DNA matches it firmly. A clone size is listed for some rows: how often the clone was seen (once, few, many), or a class if it is expanded.

15 NA NA TRBJ2-7 TRBV5-6 CASSYPVQGIYEQYF TGTGCCAGCAGCTATCCTGTACAGGGCATCTACGAGCAGTACTTC
15 NA NA TRBJ1-1 TRBV5-4 CASSLAGGVRTEAFF TGTGCCAGCAGCTTGGCAGGAGGAGTAAGGACTGAAGCTTTCTTT
14 TRBD2 NA TRBJ2-3 TRBV25-1 CASSSAGGSDTQYF TGTGCCAGCAGTTCAGCGGGGGGGTCAGATACGCAGTATTTT
16 NA once TRBJ1-3 TRBV9 CASSVTLEPSGNTIYF TGTGCCAGCAGCGTAACCTTGGAGCCCTCTGGAAACACCATATATTTT
13 NA NA TRBJ1-1 TRBV29-1 CSVTVGMNTEAFF TGCAGCGTTACAGTAGGGATGAACACTGAAGCTTTCTTT
15 TRBD1 NA TRBJ1-6 TRBV5-6 CASRAGGSYNSPLHF TGTGCCAGCAGGGCAGGGGGCTCCTATAATTCACCCCTCCACTTT
14 NA NA TRBJ2-1 TRBV2 CASSSQGPANEQFF TGTGCCAGCTCTTCCCAGGGCCCTGCCAATGAGCAGTTCTTC
11 NA NA TRBJ1-3 TRBV19 CATGPGNTIYF TGTGCCACCGGACCGGGAAACACCATATATTTT
18 TRBD1 NA TRBJ2-2 TRBV6-1 CASSVFPPGTGGTGELFF TGTGCCAGCAGTGTGTTTCCTCCCGGGACAGGTGGAACCGGGGAGCTGTTTTTT
14 TRBD1 NA TRBJ2-1 TRBV5-1 CASSRDRGYNEQFF TGCGCCAGCAGCCGGGACAGGGGCTACAATGAGCAGTTCTTC
14 TRBD2 NA TRBJ2-7 TRBV11-2 CASSLTSGVYEQYF TGTGCCAGCAGCCTTACTAGCGGGGTCTACGAGCAGTACTTC
15 TRBD1 NA TRBJ2-3 TRBV6-1 CASSGGQGRTDTQYF TGTGCCAGCAGTGGGGGACAGGGGCGAACAGATACGCAGTATTTT
15 NA NA TRBJ1-2 TRBV27 CASSLGPVANYGYTF TGTGCCAGCAGTTTGGGGCCTGTGGCTAACTATGGCTACACCTTC
15 TRBD1 NA TRBJ1-1 TRBV7-3 CASSLSDRGRAEAFF TGTGCCAGCAGCCTCTCGGACAGGGGGAGGGCTGAAGCTTTCTTT
16 NA once TRBJ2-2 TRBV5-1 CASSLGFNEKTGELFF TGCGCCAGCAGCTTGGGGTTTAACGAAAAAACCGGGGAGCTGTTTTTT
15 NA NA TRBJ1-4 TRBV6-5 CASSWGGQWDEKLFF TGTGCCAGCAGTTGGGGGGGGCAGTGGGATGAAAAACTGTTTTTT
16 NA NA TRBJ1-4 TRBV5-8 CASTLGGTSTNEKLFF TGTGCCAGCACCCTTGGAGGTACCTCAACTAATGAAAAACTGTTTTTT
16 TRBD1 NA TRBJ2-3 TRBV7-3 CASSLSEGASTDTQYF TGTGCCAGCAGCTTAAGCGAGGGGGCCAGCACAGATACGCAGTATTTT